This T cell receptor (beta chain) was captured in a study of blood T cells in healthy people across ages. Study background: Using template switching, researchers captured about one barcoded beta molecule for each two T cells.

The study, taken as a whole, reports: Measured against age, TCR beta diversity per million T cells decreased in a roughly linear manner.

With regard to this clonotype: Its antigen is unidentified.

Trimming stripped 4 bases from V and 0 bases from J, with 16 bases between. CDR3 size: 16 residues. The germline gives CDR1 LGHNA, CDR2 YSLEER. The second PCR ran about 6 to 12 cycles with a sample-barcoded 5' primer and J-beta primers. Tagging of each cDNA molecule was performed by a template-switch adaptor with 12 random nucleotides. Each sample yielded at least 2.5 million CDR3-containing paired-end reads. TCRdb independently ran MiXCR on the 5' RACE reads; one entry per CDR3 protein. Of approximately 850,000 distinct CDR3 sequences listed, about 42% are singletons. Sequencing was done on a sample of blood. The rearrangement links TRBV4-3 to TRBJ2-7, with D perhaps TRBD1 (5 bases). The clonotype was recovered from a man aged 55 to 70 in good health. CDR3 region: CASSPFYRGSSYEQYF. The CDR3 nucleotides read TGCGCCAGCAGCCCTTTCTATAGGGGTAGCTCCTACGAGCAGTACTTC.